The text below deals with one TCR beta chain. Some clones are missing from TCRdb's copy, which holds only in-frame ones; the method was immunoSEQ multiplex PCR. The sample lists 55,000 to 80,000 clones, roughly 94% seen once, with approximately 0.63% in the top ten. This CDR3 has 13 residues. The V end lost 0 bases, the J end lost 7 bases, and 10 bases lay between the germline ends. Germline CDR1 SGHKS, CDR2 YYEKEE (reference sequence). This sample was included in a study of T cell changes during pregnancy in multiple sclerosis. This receptor was obtained from a female donor with multiple sclerosis, enrolled in a pregnancy study. This material consisted of peripheral blood, taken in the third trimester of pregnancy. The chain combines TRBV5-5 with TRBJ1-2, with D perhaps matching TRBD1 (5 bases). CDR3 amino acids: CASSLVSQGGYTF. The CDR3 DNA reads TGTGCCAGCAGCTTGGTAAGCCAGGGTGGCTACACCTTC.